The rows below give T cell receptor beta chains drawn from one sample of a study of cytomegalovirus exposure and HLA in healthy donors. The table came from immunoSEQ multiplex PCR; TCRdb's copy has only in-frame clones and leaves some out. The sample records a few hundred thousand clones, around 90% being singletons. The sequencing sample was made of PBMCs. These receptors all stem from a man aged 25 to 40 in good health and CMV-seronegative. Each CDR3 is given with its conserved first and last residue. The D gene is left open where the match is weak. Some rows have no size entry. The others give once, few or many, or a class for an expanded clone.

few	TRBV2	TRBJ2-7	12	NA	CASMGRFYEQYF	TGTGCCAGCATGGGCAGGTTTTACGAGCAGTACTTC
few	TRBV5-1	TRBJ1-1	14	TRBD1	CASSSGQGNTEAFF	TGCGCCAGCAGCTCGGGACAGGGGAACACTGAAGCTTTCTTT
NA	TRBV6-1	TRBJ1-1	14	NA	CASGGRVDLAEAFF	TGTGCCAGCGGGGGGAGGGTGGATCTTGCTGAAGCTTTCTTT
NA	TRBV19	TRBJ1-2	14	TRBD1	CASNQAGGSYGYTF	TGTGCCAGTAACCAAGCAGGGGGCTCCTATGGCTACACCTTC
NA	TRBV19	TRBJ1-5	14	NA	CASSIVSGNQPQHF	TGTGCCAGTAGTATAGTTAGCGGCAATCAGCCCCAGCATTTT
NA	TRBV11-2	TRBJ1-1	15	NA	CASSTTGRPNTEAFF	TGTGCCAGCAGCACAACAGGGAGACCGAACACTGAAGCTTTCTTT
few	TRBV6-5	TRBJ1-5	13	NA	CASQQDSNQPQHF	TGTGCCAGTCAACAGGATAGCAATCAGCCCCAGCATTTT
NA	TRBV11-2	TRBJ1-2	17	TRBD1	CASRQNRDRDRNYGYTF	TGTGCCAGCAGGCAGAACCGGGACAGGGATCGTAACTATGGCTACACCTTC
NA	TRBV2	TRBJ1-1	16	TRBD1	CASSVSMNRGLTEAFF	TGTGCCAGCAGTGTCTCCATGAACAGGGGGCTTACTGAAGCTTTCTTT
NA	TRBV5-4	TRBJ2-3	12	TRBD2	CASSLREGTQYF	TGTGCCAGCAGCTTGCGGGAGGGTACGCAGTATTTT
NA	TRBV7-2	TRBJ2-1	17	TRBD2	CASSLGLAGGLYNEQFF	TGTGCCAGCAGCTTAGGACTAGCGGGGGGGCTCTACAATGAGCAGTTCTTC
NA	TRBV2	TRBJ1-2	14	TRBD1	CASSYRQGDSGYTF	TGTGCCAGCAGTTATAGACAGGGGGATAGTGGCTACACCTTC
NA	TRBV7-2	TRBJ2-3	15	NA	CASSFHTGQADTQYF	TGTGCCAGCAGCTTCCATACAGGGCAGGCAGATACGCAGTATTTT
NA	TRBV5-6	TRBJ1-5	14	TRBD1	CASSYNRGHQPQHF	TGTGCCAGCAGTTACAACAGGGGGCATCAGCCCCAGCATTTT
NA	TRBV4-1	TRBJ2-7	15	NA	CASSQEHRGPYEQYF	TGCGCCAGCAGCCAAGAGCATCGCGGCCCCTACGAGCAGTACTTC
NA	TRBV18	TRBJ2-1	14	NA	CASSPEQIQGEQFF	TGTGCCAGCTCACCAGAACAGATACAAGGTGAGCAGTTCTTC
NA	TRBV11-2	TRBJ1-1	15	NA	CASSLPSTLNTEAFF	TGTGCCAGCAGCCTTCCCAGTACATTGAACACTGAAGCTTTCTTT
NA	TRBV5-5	TRBJ2-7	16	NA	CASSPGNSAYHYEQYF	TGTGCCAGCAGCCCAGGAAATAGTGCCTACCACTACGAGCAGTACTTC
NA	TRBV9	TRBJ2-1	20	TRBD2	CASSPRTSGGLPEVYNEQFF	TGTGCCAGCAGCCCCCGGACTAGCGGGGGGCTACCGGAAGTCTACAATGAGCAGTTCTTC
NA	TRBV6-5	TRBJ1-1	13	NA	CASRFQGGTEAFF	TGTGCCAGCAGGTTCCAAGGGGGAACTGAAGCTTTCTTT
NA	TRBV2	TRBJ2-7	16	TRBD2	CASSPGLAGGSYEQYF	TGTGCCAGCAGTCCGGGACTAGCGGGGGGAAGCTACGAGCAGTACTTC
NA	TRBV19	TRBJ2-7	14	NA	CASSHDRGSYEQYF	TGTGCCAGTAGTCACGATAGGGGCAGCTACGAGCAGTACTTC
NA	TRBV10-2	TRBJ2-7	13	NA	CASTPSSSYEQYF	TGCGCCAGCACCCCTAGTAGCTCCTACGAGCAGTACTTC
NA	TRBV6-1	TRBJ1-6	15	TRBD1	CASRFSGTVNSPLHF	TGTGCCAGCAGATTTTCCGGGACAGTTAATTCACCCCTCCACTTT
NA	TRBV10-2	TRBJ1-6	15	TRBD1	CASSGQGATDSPLHF	TGCGCCAGCAGTGGACAGGGGGCAACGGATTCACCCCTCCACTTT
NA	TRBV7-2	TRBJ2-5	14	NA	CASSPARGVETQYF	TGTGCCAGCAGCCCCGCTAGGGGCGTGGAGACCCAGTACTTC
NA	TRBV30	TRBJ1-1	13	NA	CAWSIRTTREAFF	TGTGCCTGGAGTATCAGGACAACGCGGGAAGCTTTCTTT
NA	TRBV6-1	TRBJ1-1	17	TRBD1	CASSGPYRGNLNTEAFF	TGTGCCAGCAGTGGCCCTTACAGGGGAAACTTGAACACTGAAGCTTTCTTT
NA	TRBV2	TRBJ1-6	15	NA	CASRYPGRENSPLHF	TGTGCCAGCAGGTACCCGGGGAGAGAAAATTCACCCCTCCACTTT
NA	TRBV18	TRBJ2-7	14	TRBD1	CASSPWDSTYEQYF	TGTGCCAGCTCACCGTGGGACAGCACCTACGAGCAGTACTTC
NA	TRBV6-5	TRBJ2-7	15	NA	CASSYSGSSSYEQYF	TGTGCCAGCAGTTACTCCGGGTCGAGCTCCTACGAGCAGTACTTC
NA	TRBV5-1	TRBJ2-5	13	NA	CASREGARETQYF	TGCGCCAGCAGGGAGGGGGCTCGGGAGACCCAGTACTTC
NA	TRBV7-2	TRBJ1-5	16	NA	CASSLAGGLGNQPQHF	TGTGCCAGCAGCTTAGCCGGGGGTTTAGGCAATCAGCCCCAGCATTTT
NA	TRBV30	TRBJ2-3	15	NA	CAWNNQGLGTDTQYF	TGTGCCTGGAATAATCAGGGGTTGGGCACAGATACGCAGTATTTT
NA	TRBV4-1	TRBJ1-1	14	NA	CASSLDTRNTEAFF	TGCGCCAGCAGCCTTGACACGAGAAACACTGAAGCTTTCTTT
once	TRBV11-2	TRBJ1-2	13	TRBD1	CASSFETGYGYTF	TGTGCCAGCAGCTTTGAGACAGGGTATGGCTACACCTTC
NA	TRBV5-4	TRBJ1-5	15	NA	CASSLAPGGNQPQHF	TGTGCCAGCAGCTTGGCTCCAGGGGGCAATCAGCCCCAGCATTTT
NA	TRBV25-1	TRBJ2-7	14	NA	CASSVGGKGYEQYF	TGTGCCAGCAGTGTTGGAGGGAAGGGCTACGAGCAGTACTTC
NA	TRBV2	TRBJ2-3	15	TRBD2	CASRRRTSGTDTQYF	TGTGCCAGCAGGCGAAGGACTAGCGGGACAGATACGCAGTATTTT
NA	TRBV5-1	TRBJ2-3	16	TRBD2	CASSLMTSGSTDTQYF	TGCGCCAGCAGCTTGATGACTAGCGGGTCGACAGATACGCAGTATTTT
NA	TRBV18	TRBJ2-2	14	NA	CASSPRTTTGELFF	TGTGCCAGCTCACCACGAACAACCACCGGGGAGCTGTTTTTT
NA	TRBV19	TRBJ2-7	17	NA	CASSIDHGERRTYEQYF	TGTGCCAGTAGTATAGATCACGGCGAGCGCCGGACCTACGAGCAGTACTTC
NA	TRBV6-1	TRBJ2-1	15	TRBD1	CASTKQGAAYNEQFF	TGTGCCAGCACCAAACAGGGGGCGGCGTACAATGAGCAGTTCTTC
NA	TRBV19	TRBJ1-5	17	TRBD1	CASRDGTGVYSNQPQHF	TGTGCCAGTAGAGACGGGACAGGCGTTTATAGCAATCAGCCCCAGCATTTT
NA	TRBV27	TRBJ1-2	14	TRBD1	CATRTGGTYYGYTF	TGTGCCACCCGGACAGGCGGTACTTACTATGGCTACACCTTC
NA	TRBV5-5	TRBJ2-7	15	TRBD2	CASSLGGGRSYEQYF	TGTGCCAGCAGCTTGGGCGGGGGACGCTCCTACGAGCAGTACTTC
NA	TRBV4-1	TRBJ1-1	14	NA	CASSRYTGITEAFF	TGCGCCAGCAGCCGATACACAGGGATTACTGAAGCTTTCTTT
NA	TRBV11-2	TRBJ2-7	17	TRBD2	CASTPTALWTSGYEQYF	TGTGCCAGCACGCCTACAGCTTTGTGGACTAGCGGCTACGAGCAGTACTTC
once	TRBV10-3	TRBJ1-5	13	NA	CAITVDKDQPQHF	TGTGCCATCACCGTTGACAAGGATCAGCCCCAGCATTTT
NA	TRBV6-5	TRBJ2-7	14	TRBD1	CASSWGQEVYEQYF	TGTGCCAGCAGTTGGGGACAGGAGGTCTACGAGCAGTACTTC
NA	TRBV2	TRBJ2-3	14	TRBD2	CASSGLAGYDTQYF	TGTGCCAGCAGTGGGCTAGCGGGGTACGATACGCAGTATTTT
once	TRBV7-9	TRBJ2-7	17	TRBD1	CASSSTLRQGSSYEQYF	TGTGCCAGCAGCTCCACATTGCGACAGGGCAGCTCCTACGAGCAGTACTTC